A single sample gave rise to the 19 T cell receptor beta chains below, sequenced in a study of cytomegalovirus exposure and HLA in healthy donors. Primers included in the PCR were 60 Vbeta and 13 Jbeta primers. The assay was immunoSEQ multiplex PCR, and TCRdb's table has in-frame clones only and misses some. The sample has about 160,000 clones, roughly four fifths seen once; the top ten hold 3% to 3.5%. Sample: PBMCs. Source of these receptors: a woman aged 40 to 50 in good health and CMV-seronegative.

V usage is TRBV2 and J usage is TRBJ1-1; possibly TRBD1 for D (5 bases). CDR3 length: 16 residues. Germline CDR1 SNHLY, CDR2 FYNNEI. Trimming cost V 2 bases and J 0 bases, with 13 bases left between them. The CDR3 is CASSELGGGMNTEAFF. CDR3 in DNA: TGTGCCAGCAGTGAACTGGGGGGAGGCATGAACACTGAAGCTTTCTTT.

This chain links TRBV18 with TRBJ2-3; the match to TRBD1 covers 9 bases. Looked up from germline, CDR1 is KGHSH and CDR2 is LQKENI. The CDR3 runs to 16 residues. V lost 2 bases to trimming and J lost 4 bases; unmatched junction nucleotides: 7. The CDR3, as DNA: TGTGCCAGCTCACCAAGGGACAGGGCCGGAGCAGATACGCAGTATTTT. Its translation is CASSPRDRAGADTQYF. Full variable domain (outside the CDR3, taken from reference TRBV18 and TRBJ2-3): NAGVMQNPRHLVRRRGQEARLRCSPMKGHSHVYWYRQLPEEGLKFMVYLQKENIIDESGMPKERFSAEFPKEGPSILRIQQVVRGDSAAYFCASSPRDRAGADTQYFGPGTRLTVL.

DNA for the CDR3: TGTGCCAGCAGCTTTCGACTAGCGGAGACCCAGTACTTC. Encoded protein: CASSFRLAETQYF. The chain carries TRBV7-2 and TRBJ2-5; 8 positions agree with TRBD2. With V trimmed by 3 bases and J by 5 bases, 2 bases remained unmatched. There are 13 residues in the CDR3. Germline CDR1 and CDR2: SGHTA and FQGNSA.

The chain joins TRBV18 to TRBJ1-1, with TRBD1 identical over 7 bases. V lost 2 bases, J lost 0 bases, and 6 bases stayed unmatched. CDR1 KGHSH and CDR2 LQKENI come from the germline V gene. The CDR3 consists of 16 residues. CDR3 in amino acids: CASSPGTTGMNTEAFF. The CDR3 nucleotides are TGTGCCAGCTCACCAGGGACGACAGGGATGAACACTGAAGCTTTCTTT.

This sequence joins TRBV7-3 and TRBJ2-1; 9 bases line up with TRBD2. The CDR3 is 17 amino acids. The germline gives CDR1 SGHTA, CDR2 FQGTGA. The J segment lost 7 bases and the V segment lost 5 bases, leaving 15 bases of the junction unmatched. CDR3 sequence (DNA): TGTGCCAGCAGCACTTTGGGGGGAGCGGGGGGAGGTAATGAGCAGTTCTTC. This translates into CASSTLGGAGGGNEQFF.

The genes are TRBV19 and TRBJ2-5; TRBD1 aligns across 11 bases. TRBJ2-7 explains the end of the DNA better; the J call may be wrong. This CDR3 comprises 14 residues. CDR1 LNHDA and CDR2 SQIVND come from the germline V gene (reference sequence). CDR3 sequence reads: CASRDRGRLSEQYF. DNA for the CDR3: TGTGCCAGTAGGGACAGGGGGCGCCTCTCCGAGCAGTACTTC.

In its sample, this clone was seen a few times. The V call is TRBV18, the J call TRBJ1-2; D is perhaps TRBD1 (6 bases). The CDR3 extends over 10 amino acids. Between the trimmed V and J ends, which lost 7 bases and 6 bases, there was a span of 6 bases. Germline-derived CDR1 and CDR2 are KGHSH and LQKENI. The CDR3 DNA sequence: TGTGCCAGCTACAGGGATGGCTACACCTTC. Its translation is CASYRDGYTF.

This clone came up once. The J gene is TRBJ2-7, the V gene TRBV6-1; D perhaps matches TRBD1 (5 bases). The CDR3 is 14 residues long. With 1 base removed from V and 5 bases from J, the gap between germline ends came to 12 bases. Germline assignment: CDR1 MNHNS and CDR2 SASEGT. CDR3 sequence: CASSEGPRVHEQYF. The DNA for the CDR3 is TGTGCCAGCAGTGAAGGCCCCAGGGTGCACGAGCAGTACTTC.

The gene calls are TRBV5-6 and TRBJ1-2; unclear D gene. The CDR3 has 15 amino acids. Deletions cut 4 bases from V and 3 bases from J, with 16 bases between. Germline CDR1 reads SGHDT; CDR2 reads YYEEEE. DNA of the CDR3: TGTGCCAGCAGCCCTACGGAGGGAGTGTACTATGGCTACACCTTC. This translates into CASSPTEGVYYGYTF.

This clone was observed a few times. Since no conserved phenylalanine or tryptophan closes the CDR3, a read error is the likely cause. It is unclear where the CDR3 begins or ends on the DNA, so no DNA is shown, and the CDR3 is as TCRdb lists it. The rearrangement uses TRBV21-1 and TRBJ1-1; no check of the table's D call, TRBD1, against the DNA was made. TRBV21-1 is listed as a pseudogene. The CDR3 contains 10 residues when both ends are counted. CDR3 residues: CASSKDDGGR.

The chain recombines TRBV9 with TRBJ1-4; 7 bases align to TRBD1. This CDR3 comprises 13 residues. Per germline, CDR1 SGDLS and CDR2 YYNGEE. J lost 7 bases, V lost 3 bases, and 3 bases had no gene match. CDR3 loop: CASSATGVEKLFF. CDR3 coding DNA: TGTGCCAGCAGCGCAACAGGGGTTGAAAAACTGTTTTTT.

This chain links TRBV7-6 with TRBJ2-7; 9 positions match TRBD2. Germline values: CDR1 SGHVS, CDR2 FNYEAQ. The CDR3 loop spans 14 amino acids. V trimming: 5 bases; J trimming: 1 base; junction bases outside the gene matches: 3. The CDR3 sequence is CASSALAGSYEQYF. The CDR3 coding sequence is TGTGCCAGCAGCGCCCTAGCGGGATCCTACGAGCAGTACTTC.

The V and J genes are TRBV15 and TRBJ1-1; 8 bases fit TRBD1. This CDR3 comprises 15 residues. Germline lookup yields CDR1 LNHNV and CDR2 YYDKDF (reference sequence). V lost 2 bases and J lost 1; bases outside the gene matches: 3. CDR3 loop: CATSRYGQGNTEAFF. CDR3 coding DNA: TGTGCCACCAGCAGATACGGACAGGGGAACACTGAAGCTTTCTTT.

This clone was counted between two and nine times. This chain joins TRBV4-1 and TRBJ1-1; D unresolved. With 4 bases removed from V and 5 bases from J, the gap between germline ends came to 14 bases. CDR1 is MGHRA, CDR2 YSYEKL, per germline. The CDR3 runs 14 residues. DNA of the CDR3: TGCGCCAGCAGCCTCGAAAAGGGAGGGACTGAAGCTTTCTTT. Translated: CASSLEKGGTEAFF.

The sample holds one count of this clone. The rearrangement joins TRBV9 to TRBJ2-1; 8 bases are shared with TRBD2. This CDR3 spans 15 amino acids. Germline values: CDR1 SGDLS, CDR2 YYNGEE. V shed 0 bases, J shed 8 bases, and the junction held 7 bases outside the gene matches. The chain's CDR3 is CASSVAGGPMYEQFF. As DNA, the CDR3 is TGTGCCAGCAGCGTAGCGGGGGGGCCCATGTATGAGCAGTTCTTC.

V is TRBV7-6 and J is TRBJ2-5, with D possibly being TRBD2 (5 bases). CDR3 length: 13 amino acids. Germline-derived CDR1 and CDR2 are SGHVS and FNYEAQ. V lost 4 bases, J lost 4 bases, and 10 bases lay in between. CDR3 in amino acids: CASSSDFLETQYF. CDR3 DNA sequence: TGTGCCAGCAGCTCGGACTTTCTAGAGACCCAGTACTTC.

This chain uses TRBV4-1 with TRBJ2-1, with 7 bases aligning to TRBD1. Per the germline V gene, CDR1 is MGHRA and CDR2 is YSYEKL. CDR3 size: 12 residues. Losses at the gene ends were 6 bases for V and 11 bases for J; bases not matched to a gene: 7. CDR3 nucleotide sequence: TGCGCCAGCAGTTTTAGGGGGCGCCAGCAGTTCTTC. Protein product: CASSFRGRQQFF.

J is TRBJ2-1 and V is TRBV5-1, with TRBD2 matching over 13 bases. There are 17 residues in the CDR3. The V gene end was trimmed by 4 bases and the J gene end by 9 bases; junction bases not matched to a gene: 13. The germline V gene encodes CDR1 SGHRS and CDR2 YFSETQ. The CDR3 region has the DNA TGCGCCAGCAGCGCCGGACTAGCGGGGGATACGGGGGGTGAGCAGTTCTTC. Translating it yields CASSAGLAGDTGGEQFF.

The rearrangement uses TRBV2 and TRBJ2-1; 13 nucleotides match TRBD2. With 6 bases clipped from V and 12 bases from J, the junction kept 8 bases outside the gene matches. From germline, CDR1 is SNHLY and CDR2 FYNNEI. This CDR3 has 14 amino acids. The CDR3 here is CASRGTSGALGQFF. CDR3 bases: TGTGCCAGCAGGGGGACTAGCGGGGCCCTCGGGCAGTTCTTC.